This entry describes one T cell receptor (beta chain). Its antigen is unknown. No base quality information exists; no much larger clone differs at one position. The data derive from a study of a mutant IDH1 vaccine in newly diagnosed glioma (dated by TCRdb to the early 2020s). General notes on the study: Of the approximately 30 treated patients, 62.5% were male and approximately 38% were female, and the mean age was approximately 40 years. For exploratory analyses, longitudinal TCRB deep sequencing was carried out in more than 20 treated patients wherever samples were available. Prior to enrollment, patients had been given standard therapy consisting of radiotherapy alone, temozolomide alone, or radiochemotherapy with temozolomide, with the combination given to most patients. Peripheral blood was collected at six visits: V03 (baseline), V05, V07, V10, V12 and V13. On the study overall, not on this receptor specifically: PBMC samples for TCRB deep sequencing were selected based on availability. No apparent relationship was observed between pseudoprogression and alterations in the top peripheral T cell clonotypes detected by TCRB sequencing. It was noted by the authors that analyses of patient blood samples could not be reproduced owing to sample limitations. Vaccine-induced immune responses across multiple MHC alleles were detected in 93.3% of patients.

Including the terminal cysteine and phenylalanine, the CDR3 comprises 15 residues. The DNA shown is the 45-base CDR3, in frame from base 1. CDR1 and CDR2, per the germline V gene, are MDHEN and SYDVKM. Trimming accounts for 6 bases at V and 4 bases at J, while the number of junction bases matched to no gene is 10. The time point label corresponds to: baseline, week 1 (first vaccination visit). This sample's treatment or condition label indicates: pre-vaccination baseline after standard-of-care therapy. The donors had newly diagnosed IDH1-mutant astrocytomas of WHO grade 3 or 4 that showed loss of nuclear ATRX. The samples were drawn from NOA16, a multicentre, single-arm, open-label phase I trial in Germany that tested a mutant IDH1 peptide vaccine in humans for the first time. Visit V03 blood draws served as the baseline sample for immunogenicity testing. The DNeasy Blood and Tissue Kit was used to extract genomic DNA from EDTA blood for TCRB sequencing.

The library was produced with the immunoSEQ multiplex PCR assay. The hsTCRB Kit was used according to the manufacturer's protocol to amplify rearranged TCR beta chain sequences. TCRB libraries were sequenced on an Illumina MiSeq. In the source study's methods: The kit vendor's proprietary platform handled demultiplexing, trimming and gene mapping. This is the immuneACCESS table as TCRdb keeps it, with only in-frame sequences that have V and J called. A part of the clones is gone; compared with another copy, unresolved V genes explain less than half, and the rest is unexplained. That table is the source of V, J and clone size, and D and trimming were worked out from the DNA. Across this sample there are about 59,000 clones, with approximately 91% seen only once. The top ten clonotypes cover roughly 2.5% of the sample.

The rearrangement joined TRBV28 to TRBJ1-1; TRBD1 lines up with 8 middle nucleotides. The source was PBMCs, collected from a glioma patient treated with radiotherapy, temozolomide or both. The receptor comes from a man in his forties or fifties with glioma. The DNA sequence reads TGTGCCAGCAGCCCAGATACAGGGGGTTCCACTGAAGCTTTCTTT. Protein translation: CASSPDTGGSTEAFF.